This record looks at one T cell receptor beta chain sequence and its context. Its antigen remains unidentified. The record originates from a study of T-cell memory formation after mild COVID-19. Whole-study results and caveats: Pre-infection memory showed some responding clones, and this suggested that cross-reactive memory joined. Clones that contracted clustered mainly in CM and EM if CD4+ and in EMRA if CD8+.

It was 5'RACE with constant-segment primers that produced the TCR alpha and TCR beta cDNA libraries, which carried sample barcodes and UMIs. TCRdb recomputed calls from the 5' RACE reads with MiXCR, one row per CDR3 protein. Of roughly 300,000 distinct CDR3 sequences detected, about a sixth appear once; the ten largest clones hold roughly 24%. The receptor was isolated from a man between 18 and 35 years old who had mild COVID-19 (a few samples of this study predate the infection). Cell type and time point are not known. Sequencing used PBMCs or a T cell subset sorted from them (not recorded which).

CDR3 protein: CASSPRGDRTEAFF. As DNA, the CDR3 is TGTGCCAGCAGCCCCCGGGGGGACCGGACTGAAGCTTTCTTT. V usage is TRBV7-9 and J usage is TRBJ1-1; perhaps TRBD1 as D (5 bases). CDR1 is SEHNR and CDR2 is FQNEAQ in the germline V gene (reference sequence). Trimming removed 5 bases at V and 5 bases at J, with 15 bases between. The CDR3 runs 14 residues.